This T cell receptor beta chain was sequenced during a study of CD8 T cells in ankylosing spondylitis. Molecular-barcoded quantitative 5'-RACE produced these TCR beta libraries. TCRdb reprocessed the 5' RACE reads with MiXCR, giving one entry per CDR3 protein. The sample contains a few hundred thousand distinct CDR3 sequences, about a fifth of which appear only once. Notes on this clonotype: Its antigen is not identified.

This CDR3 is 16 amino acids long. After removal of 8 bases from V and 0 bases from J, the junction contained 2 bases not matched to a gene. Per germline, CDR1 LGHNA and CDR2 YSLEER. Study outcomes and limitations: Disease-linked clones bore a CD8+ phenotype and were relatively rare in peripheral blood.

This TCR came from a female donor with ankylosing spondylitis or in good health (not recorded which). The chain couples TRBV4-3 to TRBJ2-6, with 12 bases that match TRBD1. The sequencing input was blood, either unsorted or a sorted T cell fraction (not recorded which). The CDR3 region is CASGTGGRSGANVLTF. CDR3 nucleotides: TGCGCCAGCGGGACAGGGGGCCGCTCTGGGGCCAACGTCCTGACTTTC.